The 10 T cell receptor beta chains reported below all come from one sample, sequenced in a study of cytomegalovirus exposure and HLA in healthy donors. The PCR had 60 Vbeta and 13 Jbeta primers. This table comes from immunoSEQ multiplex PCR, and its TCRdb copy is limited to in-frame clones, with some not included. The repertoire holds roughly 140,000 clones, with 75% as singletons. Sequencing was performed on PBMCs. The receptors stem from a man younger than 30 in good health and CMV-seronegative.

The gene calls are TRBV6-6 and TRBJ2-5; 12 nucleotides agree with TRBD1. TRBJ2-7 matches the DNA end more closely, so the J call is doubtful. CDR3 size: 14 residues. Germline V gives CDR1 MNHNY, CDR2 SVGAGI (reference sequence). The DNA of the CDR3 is TGTGCCAGCAGTCAAGGGACAGGGGGCCACGAGCAGTACTTC. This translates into CASSQGTGGHEQYF.

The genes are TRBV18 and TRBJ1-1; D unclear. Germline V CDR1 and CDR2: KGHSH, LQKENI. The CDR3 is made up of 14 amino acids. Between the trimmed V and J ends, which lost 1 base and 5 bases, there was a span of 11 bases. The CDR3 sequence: CASSPQKEGTEAFF. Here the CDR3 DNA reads TGTGCCAGCTCACCACAGAAGGAGGGAACTGAAGCTTTCTTT.

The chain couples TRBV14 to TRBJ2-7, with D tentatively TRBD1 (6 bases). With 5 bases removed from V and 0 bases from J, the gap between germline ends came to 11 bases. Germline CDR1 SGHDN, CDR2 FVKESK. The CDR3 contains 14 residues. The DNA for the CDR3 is TGTGCCAGCAGCTATCGGACAGACTCCTACGAGCAGTACTTC. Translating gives CASSYRTDSYEQYF.

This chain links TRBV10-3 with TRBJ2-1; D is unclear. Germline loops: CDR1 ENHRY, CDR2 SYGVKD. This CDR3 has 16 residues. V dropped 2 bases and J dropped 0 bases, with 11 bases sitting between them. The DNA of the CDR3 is TGTGCCATCAGTGAGCCCTTCCGGTTCTCCTACAATGAGCAGTTCTTC. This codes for CAISEPFRFSYNEQFF.

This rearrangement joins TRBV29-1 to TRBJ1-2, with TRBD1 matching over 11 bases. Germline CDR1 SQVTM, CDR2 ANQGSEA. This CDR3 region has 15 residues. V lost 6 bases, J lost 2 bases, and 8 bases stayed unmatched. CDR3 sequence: CSVDVGTGGNYGYTF. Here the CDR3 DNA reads TGCAGCGTGGACGTAGGGACAGGGGGAAACTATGGCTACACCTTC.

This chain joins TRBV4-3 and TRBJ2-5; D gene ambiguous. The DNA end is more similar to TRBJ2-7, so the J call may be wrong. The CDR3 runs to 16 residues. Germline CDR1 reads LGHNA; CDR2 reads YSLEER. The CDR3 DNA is TGCGCCAGCAGCCAAGAAGGCCAGGTGAGCTCCTACGAGCAGTACTTC. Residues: CASSQEGQVSSYEQYF.

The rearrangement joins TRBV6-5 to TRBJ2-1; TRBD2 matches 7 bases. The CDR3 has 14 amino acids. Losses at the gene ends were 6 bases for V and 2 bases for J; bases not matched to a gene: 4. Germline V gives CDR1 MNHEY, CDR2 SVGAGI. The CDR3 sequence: CASSGLGAYNEQFF. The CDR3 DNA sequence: TGTGCCAGCAGCGGACTAGGCGCCTACAATGAGCAGTTCTTC.

CDR3 DNA: TGTGCCATCAGTGAGTCGATAGGGGGACTAGCGTCTGGGACCCAGTACTTC. It translates to CAISESIGGLASGTQYF. The chain links TRBV10-3 to TRBJ2-5, with TRBD2 identical over 10 bases. With 0 bases clipped from V and 7 bases from J, the junction kept 11 bases outside the gene matches. The CDR3 length is 17 residues. CDR1 ENHRY and CDR2 SYGVKD come from the germline V gene.

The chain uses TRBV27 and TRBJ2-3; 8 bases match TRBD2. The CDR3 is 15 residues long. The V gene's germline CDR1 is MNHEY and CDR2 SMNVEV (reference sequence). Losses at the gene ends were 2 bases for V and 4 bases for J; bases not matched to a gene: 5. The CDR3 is CASSLIAGSPDTQYF. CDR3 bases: TGTGCCAGCAGTTTAATAGCGGGGTCGCCAGATACGCAGTATTTT.

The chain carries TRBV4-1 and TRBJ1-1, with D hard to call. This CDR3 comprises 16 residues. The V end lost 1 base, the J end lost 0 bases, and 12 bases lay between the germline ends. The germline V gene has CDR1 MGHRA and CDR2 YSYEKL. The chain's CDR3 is CASSQGLLLMNTEAFF. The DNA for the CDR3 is TGCGCCAGCAGCCAAGGACTCTTACTCATGAACACTGAAGCTTTCTTT.